This entry lists 20 T cell receptor beta chains sequenced from one sample in a study of regulatory T cells in long-lasting Graves disease. Regarding time point: persistent/refractory GD, antithyroid drugs over 5 years with positive TRAb. PBMCs provided the RNA from which the TCR library was made. To make TCR beta libraries, researchers used iRepertoire HTBI primers and Arm-PCR of CDR3 regions. One entry per CDR3 protein, called by TCRdb with MiXCR from the multiplex PCR reads. The table lists 400,000 to 500,000 distinct CDR3 sequences, less than 25% of them singletons. The sample in question was peripheral blood mononuclear cells (PBMCs), obtained when the disease was refractory, from a patient treated with antithyroid drugs. These receptors came from a female donor with Graves disease.

This clonotype was picked up many times. The chain joins TRBV6-2 or TRBV6-3 to TRBJ2-5; 8 positions agree with TRBD2. This CDR3 spans 15 amino acids. Germline V gene data show CDR1 as MNHEY and CDR2 as SVGEGT. The V gene end was trimmed by 2 bases and the J gene end by 4 bases; junction bases not matched to a gene: 6. CDR3 in amino acids: CASSYVSGLAETQYF. The CDR3 DNA is TGTGCCAGCAGTTACGTGTCCGGACTAGCAGAGACCCAGTACTTC.

This clonotype was seen repeatedly, ten times or more. V is TRBV12-3 or TRBV12-4 and J is TRBJ1-2, with 9 bases lining up with TRBD1. The trim removed 1 base at V and 5 bases at J, leaving 8 bases unmatched. The CDR3 extends over 16 amino acids. CDR3 DNA sequence: TGTGCCAGCAGTTTAGATCTTTGGGACAGGGATTATGGCTACACCTTC. It codes for CASSLDLWDRDYGYTF.

This clonotype was observed a handful of times. This CDR3 is CASSDLWDSHTNIQYF. The CDR3 bases are TGTGCCAGCAGTGACCTATGGGACAGTCACACAAACATTCAGTACTTC. The chain combines TRBV6-1 with TRBJ2-4; the match to TRBD1 covers 7 bases. CDR3 length: 16 residues. J gave up 6 bases and V 3 bases, and 11 bases lay outside the gene matches. Germline assignment: CDR1 MNHNS and CDR2 SASEGT.

This clonotype has a count of ten or more. The gene calls are TRBV3-1 and TRBJ1-2, with TRBD1 as a possible D gene (5 bases). Germline V gene data show CDR1 as LGHDT and CDR2 as YNNKEL (reference sequence). The CDR3 spans 13 residues. With 5 bases removed from V and 4 bases from J, the gap between germline ends came to 11 bases. DNA for the CDR3: TGTGCCAGCAGCACCCGACAGAGCTATGGCTACACCTTC. Translating gives CASSTRQSYGYTF.

The chain has TRBV5-1 and TRBJ1-5, with 7 bases aligning to TRBD1. CDR1 and CDR2 (germline): SGHRS, YFSETQ. The CDR3 covers 15 residues. V lost 4 bases and J lost 7; bases outside the gene matches: 11. The DNA of the CDR3 is TGCGCCAGCAGCCCCCGGACAGGATCCGGGCAGCCCCAGCATTTT. Translating gives CASSPRTGSGQPQHF.

Remarks on this clonotype: Since a much larger clone is just one base distant, this may be a read error. The V call is TRBV28, the J call TRBJ1-5; 8 bases are a match to TRBD1. The germline V gene has CDR1 MDHEN and CDR2 SYDVKM. This CDR3 is built from 14 residues. This chain's CDR3 is CAGSFQGADQPQHF. Written as DNA, the CDR3 is TGTGCCGGCAGTTTTCAGGGGGCGGATCAGCCCCAGCATTTT.

Only a few counts were recorded for this clonotype. V and J are TRBV20-1 and TRBJ1-1; D is possibly TRBD1 (5 bases). The CDR3 runs 13 residues. Germline V lookup: CDR1 DFQATT, CDR2 SNEGSKA (reference sequence). V lost 4 bases to trimming and J lost 8 bases, with 17 bases between them. CDR3 protein: CSAKMSGPREAFF. CDR3 sequence (DNA): TGCAGTGCTAAGATGTCAGGGCCGCGCGAAGCTTTCTTT.

This clonotype was seen a few times. V gene TRBV2 combines with J gene TRBJ2-7; D tentatively reads TRBD1 or TRBD2 (5 bases each). V was trimmed by 6 bases and J by 2 bases, leaving 14 bases between them. Germline V lookup: CDR1 SNHLY, CDR2 FYNNEI. This CDR3 is built from 14 residues. CDR3 sequence reads: CASSRGPLTYEQYF. The CDR3 nucleotides read TGTGCCAGCAGCCGGGGCCCATTGACCTACGAGCAGTACTTC.

In this sample, this clonotype turned up many times. The chain's CDR3 is CASRGRKETQYF. For the CDR3, the DNA is TGTGCCAGCAGGGGGAGAAAAGAGACCCAGTACTTC. The chain links TRBV12-3 or TRBV12-4 to TRBJ2-5; maybe TRBD2 (5 bases). The CDR3 contains 12 residues. V was clipped by 6 bases and J by 3 bases, with 8 bases between them.

The rearrangement links TRBV18 to TRBJ1-2; tentative D call: TRBD1 (5 bases). The CDR3 runs to 14 residues. The ends were cut back, 0 bases at V and 7 bases at J, with 12 bases in the middle. The germline gives CDR1 KGHSH, CDR2 LQKENI. The CDR3 spells CASSPPAGMSGYTF. The CDR3 DNA sequence: TGTGCCAGCTCACCACCGGCAGGGATGAGTGGCTACACCTTC. Full variable domain (rest looked up from reference TRBV18 and TRBJ1-2): NAGVMQNPRHLVRRRGQEARLRCSPMKGHSHVYWYRQLPEEGLKFMVYLQKENIIDESGMPKERFSAEFPKEGPSILRIQQVVRGDSAAYFCASSPPAGMSGYTFGSGTRLTVV.

CDR3: CASSMYRASNTEAFF. The CDR3 DNA sequence: TGTGCCAGTAGTATGTACAGGGCCTCGAACACTGAAGCTTTCTTT. The chain uses TRBV19 and TRBJ1-1, with a tentative D call TRBD1 (6 bases). V shed 3 bases and J shed 1 base, with 12 bases lying between them. Germline V lookup: CDR1 LNHDA, CDR2 SQIVND (reference sequence). The CDR3 contains 15 residues.

This clonotype was seen at least ten times. V usage is TRBV2 and J usage is TRBJ2-7; TRBD2 is a possible D gene (7 bases). Trimming shortened V by 8 bases and J by 3 bases, and 20 bases separated the two germline ends. Germline loops: CDR1 SNHLY, CDR2 FYNNEI. This CDR3 is built from 15 residues. For the CDR3, the DNA is TGTGCCAGCGGGGGGGAGAGGACAGATAACTACGAGCAGTACTTC. Translating gives CASGGERTDNYEQYF.

This clonotype was seen at least ten times. The chain uses TRBV20-1 and TRBJ1-4; D might be TRBD1 (5 bases). CDR3 length: 13 amino acids. The germline CDR1 and CDR2 sequences are DFQATT and SNEGSKA (reference sequence). Trimming removed 6 bases at V and 8 bases at J, with 16 bases between. The CDR3 spells CSASQVGGEKLFF. The CDR3, as DNA: TGCAGTGCCTCACAGGTAGGAGGCGAAAAACTGTTTTTT.

This clonotype has ten or more counts. V and J are TRBV7-9 and TRBJ1-1; D uncertain. The germline CDR1 and CDR2 sequences are SEHNR and FQNEAQ (reference sequence). This CDR3 is 13 amino acids long. The V end lost 4 bases, the J end lost 0 bases, and 6 bases lay between the germline ends. The CDR3 is CASSWNMNTEAFF. The CDR3 DNA follows: TGTGCCAGCAGCTGGAACATGAACACTGAAGCTTTCTTT.

This clonotype was observed many times. CDR3 sequence: CASSWGLGLTLSSYNEQFF. The CDR3 region has the DNA TGTGCCAGCAGTTGGGGACTAGGGTTAACTCTGAGCTCCTACAATGAGCAGTTCTTC. J is TRBJ2-1 and V is TRBV28; 8 positions agree with TRBD2. The CDR3 consists of 19 residues. Germline CDR1 reads MDHEN; CDR2 reads SYDVKM. V dropped 4 bases and J dropped 0; count of bases not matched to a gene: 14. The whole variable domain, filled in from reference TRBV28 and TRBJ2-1, reads DVKVTQSSRYLVKRTGEKVFLECVQDMDHENMFWYRQDPGLGLRLIYFSYDVKMKEKGDIPEGYSVSREKKERFSLILESASTNQTSMYLCASSWGLGLTLSSYNEQFFGPGTRLTVL.

This clonotype showed up many times. The gene calls are TRBV7-2 and TRBJ2-7; a weak D match, TRBD2 (7 bases). Trimming shortened V by 7 bases and J by 6 bases, and 19 bases separated the two germline ends. This CDR3 is 14 amino acids long. Germline V lookup: CDR1 SGHTA, CDR2 FQGNSA. CDR3 amino acids: CASKQWQGRGEQYF. The CDR3 DNA reads TGTGCCAGCAAACAGTGGCAGGGGAGGGGCGAGCAGTACTTC.

This clonotype was recorded a few times. The chain joins TRBV11-1 to TRBJ1-1; the match to TRBD1 covers 8 bases. The germline gives CDR1 SGHAT, CDR2 FQDESV (reference sequence). V dropped 7 bases and J dropped 1; count of bases not matched to a gene: 5. The CDR3 is 14 residues long. Here the CDR3 DNA reads TGTGCCAGCAACCGGGGACAGGCGAACACTGAAGCTTTCTTT. This sequence encodes CASNRGQANTEAFF.

This clonotype occurred many times. V and J are TRBV10-3 and TRBJ2-5, with D tentatively TRBD1 (6 bases). The germline V gene encodes CDR1 ENHRY and CDR2 SYGVKD. Trimming took off 3 bases at V and 4 bases at J, with 12 bases between the two ends. This CDR3 has 14 residues. This CDR3 reads CAISDVLGGETQYF. CDR3 nucleotides: TGTGCCATCAGTGACGTCTTAGGGGGAGAGACCCAGTACTTC.

This clonotype was recorded at least ten times. The chain is built from TRBV28 and TRBJ1-1; D not certain. Per germline, CDR1 MDHEN and CDR2 SYDVKM. Trimming cost V 1 base and J 1 base, with 16 bases left between them. The CDR3 totals 17 residues. This CDR3 is CASSLLSLPLGNTEAFF. In DNA, the CDR3 is TGTGCCAGCAGTTTATTATCCCTGCCCCTGGGGAACACTGAAGCTTTCTTT.

The chain employs TRBV20-1 and TRBJ2-7; D unresolved. The CDR3 covers 12 residues. The ends were cut back, 4 bases at V and 4 bases at J, with 11 bases in the middle. Germline values: CDR1 DFQATT, CDR2 SNEGSKA (reference sequence). CDR3 nucleotides: TGCAGTGCTACCACGGCGCGGTACGAGCAGTACTTC. Encoded protein: CSATTARYEQYF.